Following are 10 T cell receptor beta chains from one sample sequenced in a study of spatial heterogeneity in lung cancer. TCRdb redid the calling of the 5' RACE reads with MiXCR, one entry per CDR3 protein. This table has roughly 75,000 distinct CDR3 sequences, about an eighth appearing once. Time point specified: sample taken at primary tumor resection. Whole RNA, isolated from tumor, nontumor lung or frozen PBMC, was sequenced without prior sorting. The sample consisted of PBMCs, taken at surgery. Source of these receptors: a male donor with early-stage non-small cell lung cancer.

Many counts were recorded for this clonotype. V and J are TRBV5-5 and TRBJ2-2, with 11 bases identical to TRBD2. Trimming took 1 base from V and 5 from J; bases not matched to a gene: 4. Per the germline V gene, CDR1 is SGHKS and CDR2 is YYEKEE (reference sequence). The CDR3 sequence is 16 residues long. In nucleotides, the CDR3 is TGTGCCAGCAGCTTGACTAGCGGGAGAGTTACCGGGGAGCTGTTTTTT. Protein product: CASSLTSGRVTGELFF. The whole variable domain, remainder taken from reference TRBV5-5 and TRBJ2-2, is DAGVTQSPTHLIKTRGQQVTLRCSPISGHKSVSWYQQVLGQGPQFIFQYYEKEERGRGNFPDRFSARQFPNYSSELNVNALLLGDSALYLCASSLTSGRVTGELFFGEGSRLTVL.

The chain carries TRBV7-2 and TRBJ2-3; D might be TRBD2 (6 bases). Germline V gene sequence: CDR1 SGHTA, CDR2 FQGNSA. Deletions cut 5 bases from V and 4 bases from J, with 16 bases between. The CDR3 totals 15 residues. DNA of the CDR3: TGTGCCAGCAGCCCCCAGGTGGGGGAGGCAGATACGCAGTATTTT. Translating gives CASSPQVGEADTQYF.

In this sample, this clonotype turned up a few times. The V and J genes are TRBV10-3 and TRBJ2-5; D call uncertain. V lost 1 base and J lost 4, with 7 bases in between. CDR3 length: 13 amino acids. Germline-derived CDR1 and CDR2 are ENHRY and SYGVKD. CDR3 in DNA: TGTGCCATCAGTGAGTTGAGTGGAGAGACCCAGTACTTC. Translation gives CAISELSGETQYF.

This chain uses TRBV12-3 or TRBV12-4 with TRBJ1-5; D gene uncertain. The CDR3 runs 13 residues. V lost 2 bases and J 7 bases, leaving 9 bases between the germline ends. The CDR3 bases are TGTGCCAGCAGTTTAAGGGAAGACCAGCCCCAGCATTTT. It yields the protein CASSLREDQPQHF.

The chain links TRBV18 to TRBJ2-1, with D possibly being TRBD2 (6 bases). V gave up 0 bases and J gave up 7 bases, with 16 bases separating them. The CDR3 covers 16 residues. The V gene's germline CDR1 is KGHSH and CDR2 LQKENI. CDR3 loop: CASSPPLRRAVNEQFF. The CDR3, as DNA: TGTGCCAGCTCACCACCCTTGCGGAGGGCCGTAAATGAGCAGTTCTTC.

This rearrangement joins TRBV6-6 to TRBJ2-3; tentatively, D is TRBD1 (6 bases). Trimming left V 6 bases short and J 5 bases short, with 18 bases between. The CDR3 length is 15 residues. Germline CDR1 reads MNHNY; CDR2 reads SVGAGI (reference sequence). This chain's CDR3 is CASSPAQLGGDTQYF. In DNA form, the CDR3 reads TGTGCCAGCAGCCCGGCCCAATTAGGGGGAGATACGCAGTATTTT.

This clonotype was counted at least ten times. This sequence joins TRBV5-4 and TRBJ2-5; TRBD1 aligns across 7 bases. Losses at the gene ends were 7 bases for V and 1 base for J; bases not matched to a gene: 4. This CDR3 is 13 amino acids long. The germline V gene encodes CDR1 SGHNT and CDR2 YYREEE (reference sequence). CDR3 region: CASFRDSQETQYF. The CDR3 region has the DNA TGTGCCAGCTTCCGGGACAGCCAAGAGACCCAGTACTTC.

This clonotype was detected many times. This sequence joins TRBV29-1 and TRBJ2-3; 8 nucleotides line up with TRBD1. Trimming cost V 7 bases and J 7 bases; bases outside gene matches: 13. The germline V gene encodes CDR1 SQVTM and CDR2 ANQGSEA. The CDR3 consists of 14 residues. CDR3 sequence (DNA): TGCAGCGCCCGGGACAGGCTATCGCAGAATACGCAGTATTTT. This sequence encodes CSARDRLSQNTQYF.

This clonotype occurred a few times. CDR3 protein: CASSATQGGANTGELFF. For the CDR3, the DNA is TGTGCCAGCAGCGCCACACAGGGGGGCGCGAACACCGGGGAGCTGTTTTTT. The chain joins TRBV6-1 to TRBJ2-2; 8 positions agree with TRBD1. V was pared by 6 bases and J by 0 bases, with 9 bases of the junction left unmatched. The CDR3 length is 17 residues. Germline assignment: CDR1 MNHNS and CDR2 SASEGT.

There are many counts of this clonotype. The genes are TRBV29-1 and TRBJ2-7; the D is unclear. Germline V gives CDR1 SQVTM, CDR2 ANQGSEA. The ends were cut back, 4 bases at V and 2 bases at J, with 15 bases in the middle. The CDR3 covers 14 residues. The chain's CDR3 is CSVASSPSPYEQYF. DNA of the CDR3: TGCAGCGTTGCATCCAGCCCAAGTCCCTACGAGCAGTACTTC.